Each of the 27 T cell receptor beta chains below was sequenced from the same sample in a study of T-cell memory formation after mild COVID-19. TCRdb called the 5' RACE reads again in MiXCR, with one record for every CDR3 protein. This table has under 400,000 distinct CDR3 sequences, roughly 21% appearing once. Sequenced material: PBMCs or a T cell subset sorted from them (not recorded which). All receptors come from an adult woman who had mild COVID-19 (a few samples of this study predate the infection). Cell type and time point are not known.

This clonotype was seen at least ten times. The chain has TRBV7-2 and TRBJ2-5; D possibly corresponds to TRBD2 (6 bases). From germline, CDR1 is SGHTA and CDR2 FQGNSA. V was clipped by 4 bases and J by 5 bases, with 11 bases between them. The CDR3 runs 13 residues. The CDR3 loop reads CASSSQAGETQYF. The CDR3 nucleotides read TGTGCCAGCAGCTCTCAGGCGGGGGAGACCCAGTACTTC.

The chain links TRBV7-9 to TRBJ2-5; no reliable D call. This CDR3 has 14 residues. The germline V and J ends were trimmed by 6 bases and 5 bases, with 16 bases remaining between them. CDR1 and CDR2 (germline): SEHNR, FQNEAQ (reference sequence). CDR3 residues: CASSPTISFETQYF. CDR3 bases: TGTGCCAGCAGTCCTACTATCAGTTTTGAGACCCAGTACTTC.

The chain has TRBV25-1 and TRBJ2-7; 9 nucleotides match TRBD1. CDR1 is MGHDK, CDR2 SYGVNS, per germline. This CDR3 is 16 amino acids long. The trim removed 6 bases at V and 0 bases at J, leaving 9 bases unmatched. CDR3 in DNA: TGTGCCAGCAGCCGATTGGACAGGGGAAGCTCCTACGAGCAGTACTTC. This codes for CASSRLDRGSSYEQYF.

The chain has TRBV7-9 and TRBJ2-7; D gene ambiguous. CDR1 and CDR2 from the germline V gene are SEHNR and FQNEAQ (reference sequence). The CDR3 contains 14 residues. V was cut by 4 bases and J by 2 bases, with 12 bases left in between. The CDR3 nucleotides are TGTGCCAGCAGCTCGACAATGACCCCCTACGAGCAGTACTTC. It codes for CASSSTMTPYEQYF. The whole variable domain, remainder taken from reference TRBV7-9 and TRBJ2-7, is DTGVSQNPRHKITKRGQNVTFRCDPISEHNRLYWYRQTLGQGPEFLTYFQNEAQLEKSRLLSDRFSAERPKGSFSTLEIQRTEQGDSAMYLCASSSTMTPYEQYFGPGTRLTVT.

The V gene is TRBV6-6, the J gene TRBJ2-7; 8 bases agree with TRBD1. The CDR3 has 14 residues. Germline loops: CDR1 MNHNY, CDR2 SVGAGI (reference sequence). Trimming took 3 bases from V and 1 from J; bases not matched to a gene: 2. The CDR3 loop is CASSYGQGSYEQYF. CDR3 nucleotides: TGTGCCAGCAGTTATGGACAGGGATCCTACGAGCAGTACTTC.

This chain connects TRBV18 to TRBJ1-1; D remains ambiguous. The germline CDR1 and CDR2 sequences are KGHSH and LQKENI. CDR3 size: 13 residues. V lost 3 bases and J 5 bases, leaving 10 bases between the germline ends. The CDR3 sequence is CASSPDFATEAFF. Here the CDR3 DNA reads TGTGCCAGCTCACCGGACTTCGCGACTGAAGCTTTCTTT.

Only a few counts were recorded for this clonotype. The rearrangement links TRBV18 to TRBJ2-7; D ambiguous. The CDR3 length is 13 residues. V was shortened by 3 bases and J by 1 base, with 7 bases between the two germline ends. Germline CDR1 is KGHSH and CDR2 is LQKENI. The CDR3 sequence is CASSPKSSYEQYF. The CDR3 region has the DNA TGTGCCAGCTCACCTAAAAGTTCCTACGAGCAGTACTTC.

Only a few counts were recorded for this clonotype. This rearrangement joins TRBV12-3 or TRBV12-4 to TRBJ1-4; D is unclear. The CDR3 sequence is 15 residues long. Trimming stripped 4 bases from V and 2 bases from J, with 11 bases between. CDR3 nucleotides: TGTGCCAGCAGTTATACGGGGAGCACTAATGAAAAACTGTTTTTT. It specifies CASSYTGSTNEKLFF.

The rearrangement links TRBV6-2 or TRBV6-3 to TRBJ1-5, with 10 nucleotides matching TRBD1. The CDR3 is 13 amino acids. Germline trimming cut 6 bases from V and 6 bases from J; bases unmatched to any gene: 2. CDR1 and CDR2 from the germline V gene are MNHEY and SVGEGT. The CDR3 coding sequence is TGTGCCAGCAGGACAGGGGGCAGTCAGCCCCAGCATTTT. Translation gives CASRTGGSQPQHF.

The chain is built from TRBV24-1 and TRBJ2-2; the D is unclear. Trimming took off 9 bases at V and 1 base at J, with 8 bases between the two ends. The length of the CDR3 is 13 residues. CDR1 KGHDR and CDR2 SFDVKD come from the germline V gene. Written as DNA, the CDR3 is TGTGCCACCCTGGCCAGGAACACCGGGGAGCTGTTTTTT. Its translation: CATLARNTGELFF.

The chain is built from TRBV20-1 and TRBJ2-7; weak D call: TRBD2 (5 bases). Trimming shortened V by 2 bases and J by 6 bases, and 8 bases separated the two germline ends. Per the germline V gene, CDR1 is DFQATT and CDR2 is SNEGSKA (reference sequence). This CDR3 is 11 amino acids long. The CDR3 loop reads CSARPGVEQYF. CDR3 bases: TGCAGTGCTAGACCCGGGGTCGAGCAGTACTTC.

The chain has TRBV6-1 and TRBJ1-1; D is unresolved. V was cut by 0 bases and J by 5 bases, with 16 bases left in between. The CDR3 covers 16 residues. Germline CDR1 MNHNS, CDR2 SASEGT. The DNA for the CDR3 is TGTGCCAGCAGTGAAGCCGTGACACCGGGAGGGACTGAAGCTTTCTTT. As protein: CASSEAVTPGGTEAFF.

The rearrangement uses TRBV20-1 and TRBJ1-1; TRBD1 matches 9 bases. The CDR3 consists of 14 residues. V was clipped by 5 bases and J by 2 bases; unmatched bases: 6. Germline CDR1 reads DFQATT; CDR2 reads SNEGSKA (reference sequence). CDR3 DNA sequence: TGCAGTGCTTGGGACAGGGATAAAAACACTGAAGCTTTCTTT. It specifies CSAWDRDKNTEAFF.

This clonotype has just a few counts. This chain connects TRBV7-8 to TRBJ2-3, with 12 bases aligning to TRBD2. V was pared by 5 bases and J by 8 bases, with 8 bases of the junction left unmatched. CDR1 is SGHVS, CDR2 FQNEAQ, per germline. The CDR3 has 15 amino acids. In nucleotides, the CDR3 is TGTGCCAGCAGCAGGGGACTAGCGGGCAATTTTACGCAGTATTTT. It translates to CASSRGLAGNFTQYF. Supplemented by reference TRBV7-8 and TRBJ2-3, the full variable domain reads GAGVSQSPRYKVAKRGQDVALRCDPISGHVSLFWYQQALGQGPEFLTYFQNEAQLDKSGLPSDRFFAERPEGSVSTLKIQRTQQEDSAVYLCASSRGLAGNFTQYFGPGTRLTVL.

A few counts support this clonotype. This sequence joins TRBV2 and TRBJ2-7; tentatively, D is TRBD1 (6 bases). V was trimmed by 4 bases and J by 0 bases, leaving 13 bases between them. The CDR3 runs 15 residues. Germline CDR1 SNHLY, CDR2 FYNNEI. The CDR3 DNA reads TGTGCCAGCAGTGCGGGACACTCCCTCTCCTACGAGCAGTACTTC. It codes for CASSAGHSLSYEQYF.

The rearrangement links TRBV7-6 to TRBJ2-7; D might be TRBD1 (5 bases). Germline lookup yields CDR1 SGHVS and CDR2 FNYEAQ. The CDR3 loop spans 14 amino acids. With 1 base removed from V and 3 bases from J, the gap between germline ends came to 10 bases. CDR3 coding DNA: TGTGCCAGCAGCTTAGGTGACAGCAACTACGAGCAGTACTTC. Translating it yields CASSLGDSNYEQYF.

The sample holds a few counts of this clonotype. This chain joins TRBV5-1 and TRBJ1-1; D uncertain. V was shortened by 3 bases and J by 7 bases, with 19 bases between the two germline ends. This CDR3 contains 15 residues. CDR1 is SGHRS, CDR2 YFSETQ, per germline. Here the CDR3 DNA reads TGCGCCAGCAGCTCCCGTCTTTCGGGCAGTAGTGAAGCTTTCTTT. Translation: CASSSRLSGSSEAFF. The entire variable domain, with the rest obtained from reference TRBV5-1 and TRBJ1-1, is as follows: KAGVTQTPRYLIKTRGQQVTLSCSPISGHRSVSWYQQTPGQGLQFLFEYFSETQRNKGNFPGRFSGRQFSNSRSEMNVSTLELGDSALYLCASSSRLSGSSEAFFGQGTRLTVV.

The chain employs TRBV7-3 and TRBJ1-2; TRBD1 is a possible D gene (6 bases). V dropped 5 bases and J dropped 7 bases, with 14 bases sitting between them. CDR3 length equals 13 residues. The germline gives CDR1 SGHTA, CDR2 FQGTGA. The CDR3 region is CASSLNRVSGYTF. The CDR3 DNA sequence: TGTGCCAGCAGCCTCAACAGGGTTTCTGGCTACACCTTC. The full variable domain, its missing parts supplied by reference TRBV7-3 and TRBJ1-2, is GAGVSQTPSNKVTEKGKYVELRCDPISGHTALYWYRQSLGQGPEFLIYFQGTGAADDSGLPNDRFFAVRPEGSVSTLKIQRTERGDSAVYLCASSLNRVSGYTFGSGTRLTVV.

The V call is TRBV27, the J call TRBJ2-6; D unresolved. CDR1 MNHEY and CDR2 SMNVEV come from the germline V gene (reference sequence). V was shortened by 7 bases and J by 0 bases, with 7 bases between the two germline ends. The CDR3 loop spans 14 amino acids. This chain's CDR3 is CASTTASGANVLTF. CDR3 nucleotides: TGTGCCAGCACCACCGCCTCTGGGGCCAACGTCCTGACTTTC. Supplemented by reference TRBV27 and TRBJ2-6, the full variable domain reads EAQVTQNPRYLITVTGKKLTVTCSQNMNHEYMSWYRQDPGLGLRQIYYSMNVEVTDKGDVPEGYKVSRKEKRNFPLILESPSPNQTSLYFCASTTASGANVLTFGAGSRLTVL.

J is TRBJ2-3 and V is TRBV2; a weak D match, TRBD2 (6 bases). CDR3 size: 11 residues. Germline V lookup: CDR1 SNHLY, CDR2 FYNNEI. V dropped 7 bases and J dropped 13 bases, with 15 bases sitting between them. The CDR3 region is CASTRDSPKYF. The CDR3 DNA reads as TGTGCCAGCACCCGGGACTCCCCCAAGTATTTT. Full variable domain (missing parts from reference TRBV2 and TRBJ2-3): EPEVTQTPSHQVTQMGQEVILRCVPISNHLYFYWYRQILGQKVEFLVSFYNNEISEKSEIFDDQFSVERPDGSNFTLKIRSTKLEDSAMYFCASTRDSPKYFGPGTRLTVL.

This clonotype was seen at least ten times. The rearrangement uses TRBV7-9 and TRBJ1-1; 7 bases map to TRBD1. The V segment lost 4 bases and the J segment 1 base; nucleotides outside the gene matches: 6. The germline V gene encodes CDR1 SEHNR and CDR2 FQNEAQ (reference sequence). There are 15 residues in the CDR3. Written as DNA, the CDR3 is TGTGCCAGCAGCTACGACAGGGATCGGAACACTGAAGCTTTCTTT. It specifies CASSYDRDRNTEAFF.

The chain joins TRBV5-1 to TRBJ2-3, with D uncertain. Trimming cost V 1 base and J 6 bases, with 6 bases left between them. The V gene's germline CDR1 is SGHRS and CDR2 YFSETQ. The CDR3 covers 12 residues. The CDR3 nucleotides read TGCGCCAGCAGCTTGTCCATGGATACGCAGTATTTT. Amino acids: CASSLSMDTQYF.

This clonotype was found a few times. CDR3 nucleotide sequence: TGTGCCAGCAGCAAGTTATACGAGCAGTACTTC. Encoded protein: CASSKLYEQYF. The rearrangement links TRBV21-1 to TRBJ2-7. TRBV21-1 is a known pseudogene. The CDR3 has 11 residues.

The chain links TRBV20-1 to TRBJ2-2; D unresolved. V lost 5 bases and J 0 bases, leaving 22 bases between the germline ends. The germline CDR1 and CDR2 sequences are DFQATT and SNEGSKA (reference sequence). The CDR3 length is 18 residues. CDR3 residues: CSARPHGGSKSNTGELFF. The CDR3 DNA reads TGCAGTGCTCGTCCGCACGGTGGCAGCAAGTCGAACACCGGGGAGCTGTTTTTT.

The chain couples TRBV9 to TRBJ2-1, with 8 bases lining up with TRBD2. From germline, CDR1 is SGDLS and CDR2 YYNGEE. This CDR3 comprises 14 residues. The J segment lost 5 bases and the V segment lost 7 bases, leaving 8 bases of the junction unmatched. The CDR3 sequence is CASGALAENNEQFF. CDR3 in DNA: TGTGCCAGCGGAGCACTAGCGGAAAACAATGAGCAGTTCTTC.

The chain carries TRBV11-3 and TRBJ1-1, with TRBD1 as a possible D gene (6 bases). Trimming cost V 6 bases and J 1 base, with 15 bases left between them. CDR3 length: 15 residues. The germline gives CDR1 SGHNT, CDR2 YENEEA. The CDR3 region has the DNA TGTGCCAGCAGTAAGGCGGGGGCTACGAACACTGAAGCTTTCTTT. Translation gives CASSKAGATNTEAFF.

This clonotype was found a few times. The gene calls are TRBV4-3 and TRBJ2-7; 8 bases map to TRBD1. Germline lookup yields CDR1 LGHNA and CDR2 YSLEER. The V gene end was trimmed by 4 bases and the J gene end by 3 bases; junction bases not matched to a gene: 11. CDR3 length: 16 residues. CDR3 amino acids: CASSRDGRGRSYEQYF. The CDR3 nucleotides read TGCGCCAGCAGCCGAGACGGCAGGGGGCGAAGCTACGAGCAGTACTTC.